The rows below give T cell receptor beta chains drawn from one sample of a study of a mutant IDH1 vaccine in newly diagnosed glioma. The data were produced by immunoSEQ multiplex PCR, yet TCRdb's version contains in-frame clones alone and is incomplete. The sample records some 58,000 clones, roughly 80% being singletons. Antigen specificity for these receptors is unknown. The sample was PBMCs, taken from a glioma patient whose treatment included an IDH1 peptide vaccine. All receptors come from a man between 35 and 55 years old with glioma. The CDR3 runs from the conserved cysteine through the conserved F or W. A D gene is named only where the DNA matches it firmly. Clone size is stated in some rows and not others, as once, few, many or a class when expanded.

CASSVDGGGKNIQYF,TGTGCCAGCAGCGTAGACGGGGGCGGCAAAAACATTCAGTACTTC,.,TRBJ2-4,TRBV9,.
CASSLSRDDEKLFF,TGTGCCAGCAGCTTGTCCAGGGACGATGAAAAACTGTTTTTT,.,TRBJ1-4,TRBV5-4,.
CASSLAGVPDTQYF,TGTGCCAGCAGCTTGGCCGGGGTGCCAGATACGCAGTATTTT,.,TRBJ2-3,TRBV5-6,once
CASSESISGNTIYF,TGTGCCAGCAGTGAAAGTATCTCTGGAAACACCATATATTTT,.,TRBJ1-3,TRBV6-1,.
CASSARTGNEKLFF,TGTGCCAGCAGCGCTCGGACAGGGAACGAAAAACTGTTTTTT,TRBD1,TRBJ1-4,TRBV9,few
CASSLRRGASTDTQYF,TGTGCCAGCAGCTTAAGAAGGGGGGCGAGCACAGATACGCAGTATTTT,.,TRBJ2-3,TRBV11-1,.
CASSDRGWLAGSDTQYF,TGTGCCAGCAGTGACCGCGGGTGGCTAGCGGGCTCAGATACGCAGTATTTT,TRBD2,TRBJ2-3,TRBV6-1,.
CASSLVQGYNEQFF,TGCGCCAGCAGCTTGGTGCAGGGGTACAATGAGCAGTTCTTC,.,TRBJ2-1,TRBV5-1,.
CASSGTGGPYSNQPQHF,TGTGCCAGCTCAGGGACAGGGGGACCCTATAGCAATCAGCCCCAGCATTTT,TRBD1,TRBJ1-5,TRBV18,.
CASSQETRRSYTF,TGTGCCAGCAGCCAAGAAACAAGGAGAAGCTACACCTTC,.,TRBJ1-2,TRBV14,few
CASSLWGTGSGYNEQFF,TGCGCCAGCAGCTTGTGGGGAACAGGGTCGGGATACAATGAGCAGTTCTTC,.,TRBJ2-1,TRBV5-1,.
CASSLVGTVMTYEQYF,TGTGCCAGCAGCTTAGTAGGGACAGTGATGACCTACGAGCAGTACTTC,TRBD1,TRBJ2-7,TRBV7-6,once
CASSETLPTYEQYF,TGTGCCAGCAGTGAGACACTACCCACCTACGAGCAGTACTTC,.,TRBJ2-7,TRBV6-1,.
CASSELGSGAYEQYF,TGTGCCAGCAGTGAACTGGGTAGCGGAGCCTACGAGCAGTACTTC,.,TRBJ2-7,TRBV2,medium-sized
CASSQWTGNTGELFF,TGCGCCAGCAGTCAATGGACAGGGAACACCGGGGAGCTGTTTTTT,TRBD1,TRBJ2-2,TRBV23-1,few
CAWSVGQIEKLFF,TGTGCCTGGAGTGTGGGACAGATTGAAAAACTGTTTTTT,TRBD1,TRBJ1-4,TRBV30,medium-sized
CASRGASTGELFF,TGCGCCAGTAGGGGGGCGTCCACCGGGGAGCTGTTTTTT,.,TRBJ2-2,TRBV5-1,.
CAWSREYYGYTF,TGTGCCTGGAGTCGGGAATACTATGGCTACACCTTC,.,TRBJ1-2,TRBV30,.
CSVVGDNYGYTF,TGCAGCGTTGTCGGGGATAACTATGGCTACACCTTC,.,TRBJ1-2,TRBV29-1,few
CASSESGLAEQFF,TGCGCCAGCAGTGAGTCTGGGCTAGCTGAGCAGTTCTTC,.,TRBJ2-1,TRBV10-1,.
CASSPPAGGEKLFF,TGTGCCAGCAGCCCCCCGGCGGGAGGGGAAAAACTGTTTTTT,.,TRBJ1-4,TRBV7-2,.
CASRPSDRSPNYGYTF,TGTGCCAGCAGACCCTCGGACAGGTCTCCTAACTATGGCTACACCTTC,TRBD1,TRBJ1-2,TRBV28,.
CASSLGGGNLFF,TGTGCCAGCAGCTTAGGCGGCGGGAACCTGTTCTTC,.,TRBJ2-1,TRBV7-2,.
CAWRAIMVAEAFF,TGTGCCTGGAGGGCCATAATGGTGGCTGAAGCTTTCTTT,.,TRBJ1-1,TRBV30,.
CASSLRIGGTEAFF,TGTGCCAGCAGCTTAAGGATCGGGGGCACTGAAGCTTTCTTT,.,TRBJ1-1,TRBV7-2,once
CSVWTGNSYEQYF,TGCAGCGTTTGGACAGGGAACTCCTACGAGCAGTACTTC,TRBD1,TRBJ2-7,TRBV29-1,.
CATSRAGASLNQPQHF,TGTGCCACCAGCAGAGCGGGGGCTTCACTCAATCAGCCCCAGCATTTT,.,TRBJ1-5,TRBV15,.
CASNLDRFETQYF,TGTGCCAGCAACCTGGACAGGTTCGAGACCCAGTACTTC,TRBD1,TRBJ2-5,TRBV6-6,.
CAWDRVNTEAFF,TGTGCCTGGGACAGGGTTAACACTGAAGCTTTCTTT,TRBD1,TRBJ1-1,TRBV30,.
CASSRGRGQGIGEQYF,TGTGCCAGCAGCCGAGGTAGAGGACAGGGTATAGGGGAGCAGTACTTC,TRBD1,TRBJ2-7,TRBV27,.
CASSSPDGSTNEKLFF,TGTGCCAGCAGTTCCCCGGACGGTTCAACTAATGAAAAACTGTTTTTT,.,TRBJ1-4,TRBV6-8,once
CASSQDPTLGRAEKLFF,TGTGCCAGCAGCCAAGATCCCACCTTAGGACGAGCTGAAAAACTGTTTTTT,.,TRBJ1-4,TRBV5-4,.